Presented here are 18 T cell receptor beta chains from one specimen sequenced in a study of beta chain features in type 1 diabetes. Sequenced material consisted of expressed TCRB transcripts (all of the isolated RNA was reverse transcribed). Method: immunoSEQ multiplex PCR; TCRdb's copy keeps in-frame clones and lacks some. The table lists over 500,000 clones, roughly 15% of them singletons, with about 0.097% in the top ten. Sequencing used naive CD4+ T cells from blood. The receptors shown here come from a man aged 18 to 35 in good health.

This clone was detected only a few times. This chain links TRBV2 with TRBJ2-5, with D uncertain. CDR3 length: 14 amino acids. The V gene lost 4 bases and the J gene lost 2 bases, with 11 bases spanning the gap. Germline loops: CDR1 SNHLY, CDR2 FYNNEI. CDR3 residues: CASSASRRQETQYF. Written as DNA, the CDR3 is TGTGCCAGCAGTGCGAGTAGGCGGCAAGAGACCCAGTACTTC.

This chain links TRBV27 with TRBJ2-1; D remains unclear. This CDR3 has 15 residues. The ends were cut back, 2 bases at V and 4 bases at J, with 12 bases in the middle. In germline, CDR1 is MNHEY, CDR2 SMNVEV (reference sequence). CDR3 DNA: TGTGCCAGCAGTTTAAAAGGCCCCAGGTACAATGAGCAGTTCTTC. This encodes CASSLKGPRYNEQFF.

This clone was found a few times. CDR3 DNA sequence: TGTGCCAGCAGCCCAAAGGGTGGTGGCACAGATACGCAGTATTTT. Protein: CASSPKGGGTDTQYF. V gene TRBV7-2 combines with J gene TRBJ2-3; no reliable D call. With 5 bases removed from V and 1 base from J, the gap between germline ends came to 13 bases. The length of the CDR3 is 15 residues. Germline loops: CDR1 SGHTA, CDR2 FQGNSA.

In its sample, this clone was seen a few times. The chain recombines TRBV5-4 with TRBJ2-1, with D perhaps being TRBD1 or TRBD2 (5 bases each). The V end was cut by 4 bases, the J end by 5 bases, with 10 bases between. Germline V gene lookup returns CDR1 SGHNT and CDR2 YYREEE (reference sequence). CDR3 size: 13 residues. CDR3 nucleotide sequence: TGTGCCAGCAGCGCCGGGACGGACAATGAGCAGTTCTTC. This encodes CASSAGTDNEQFF.

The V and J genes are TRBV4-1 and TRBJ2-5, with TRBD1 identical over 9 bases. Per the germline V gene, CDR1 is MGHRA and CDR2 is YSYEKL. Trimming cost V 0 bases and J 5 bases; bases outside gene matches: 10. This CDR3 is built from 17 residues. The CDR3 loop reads CASSQEKFYRGRETQYF. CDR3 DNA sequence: TGCGCCAGCAGCCAAGAGAAGTTTTACAGGGGGCGTGAGACCCAGTACTTC.

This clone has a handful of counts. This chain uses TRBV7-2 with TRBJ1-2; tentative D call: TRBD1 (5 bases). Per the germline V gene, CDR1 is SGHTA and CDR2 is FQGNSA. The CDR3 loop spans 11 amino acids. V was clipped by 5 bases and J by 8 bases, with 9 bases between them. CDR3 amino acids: CASSPWGGYTF. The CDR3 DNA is TGTGCCAGCAGCCCCTGGGGGGGCTACACCTTC.

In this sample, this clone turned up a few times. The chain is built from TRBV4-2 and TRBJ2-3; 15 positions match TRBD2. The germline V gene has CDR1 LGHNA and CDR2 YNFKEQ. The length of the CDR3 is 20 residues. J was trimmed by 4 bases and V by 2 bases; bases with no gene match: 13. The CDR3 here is CASSQIIGTSGRSEADTQYF. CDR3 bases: TGTGCCAGCAGCCAAATTATCGGGACTAGCGGGAGGTCGGAGGCAGATACGCAGTATTTT.

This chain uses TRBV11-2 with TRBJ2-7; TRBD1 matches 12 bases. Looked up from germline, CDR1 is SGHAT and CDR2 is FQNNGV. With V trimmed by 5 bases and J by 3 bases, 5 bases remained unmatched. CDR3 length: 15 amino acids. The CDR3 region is CASSRGQGAGYEQYF. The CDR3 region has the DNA TGTGCCAGCAGCCGGGGACAGGGGGCAGGCTACGAGCAGTACTTC.

CDR3 DNA sequence: TGTGCCAGCAGTAGACAGGGGCCCCCGAATGGCTACACCTTC. Translating gives CASSRQGPPNGYTF. V gene TRBV2 combines with J gene TRBJ1-2; 8 bases map to TRBD1. V lost 5 bases and J lost 6; bases outside the gene matches: 8. The CDR3 sequence is 14 residues long. Germline CDR1 SNHLY, CDR2 FYNNEI.

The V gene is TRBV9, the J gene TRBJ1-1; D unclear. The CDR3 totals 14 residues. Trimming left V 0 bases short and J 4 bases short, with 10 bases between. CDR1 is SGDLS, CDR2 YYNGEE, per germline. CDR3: CASSVVPGLTEAFF. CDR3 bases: TGTGCCAGCAGCGTAGTCCCGGGTCTCACTGAAGCTTTCTTT.

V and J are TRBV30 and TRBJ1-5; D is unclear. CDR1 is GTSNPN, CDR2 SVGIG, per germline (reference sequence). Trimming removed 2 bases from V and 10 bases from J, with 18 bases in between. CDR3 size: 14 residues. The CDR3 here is CAWSLWTAVQPQHF. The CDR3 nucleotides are TGTGCCTGGAGTCTCTGGACGGCGGTCCAACCCCAGCATTTT.

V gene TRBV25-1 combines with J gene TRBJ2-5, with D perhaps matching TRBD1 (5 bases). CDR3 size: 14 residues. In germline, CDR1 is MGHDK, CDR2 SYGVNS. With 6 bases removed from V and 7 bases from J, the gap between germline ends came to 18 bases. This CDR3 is CASRQDLSDRTQYF. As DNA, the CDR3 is TGTGCCAGCAGACAGGACCTTTCGGATCGGACCCAGTACTTC.

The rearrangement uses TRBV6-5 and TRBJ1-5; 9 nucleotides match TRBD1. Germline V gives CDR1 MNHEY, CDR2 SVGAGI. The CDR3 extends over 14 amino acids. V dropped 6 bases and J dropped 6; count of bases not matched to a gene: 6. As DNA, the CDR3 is TGTGCCAGCAGATTAGACAGGGGGACTCAGCCCCAGCATTTT. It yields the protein CASRLDRGTQPQHF.

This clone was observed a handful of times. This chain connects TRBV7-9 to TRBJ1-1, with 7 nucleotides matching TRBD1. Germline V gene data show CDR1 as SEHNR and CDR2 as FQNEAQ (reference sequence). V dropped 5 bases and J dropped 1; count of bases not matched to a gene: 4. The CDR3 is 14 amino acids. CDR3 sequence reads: CASSATGKNTEAFF. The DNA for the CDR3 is TGTGCCAGCAGCGCGACAGGGAAGAACACTGAAGCTTTCTTT.

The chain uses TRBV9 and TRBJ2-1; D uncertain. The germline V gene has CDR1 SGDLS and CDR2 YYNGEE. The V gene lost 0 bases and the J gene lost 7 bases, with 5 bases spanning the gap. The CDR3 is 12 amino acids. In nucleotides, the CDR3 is TGTGCCAGCAGCGTAGCCCGGAATGAGCAGTTCTTC. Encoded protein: CASSVARNEQFF.

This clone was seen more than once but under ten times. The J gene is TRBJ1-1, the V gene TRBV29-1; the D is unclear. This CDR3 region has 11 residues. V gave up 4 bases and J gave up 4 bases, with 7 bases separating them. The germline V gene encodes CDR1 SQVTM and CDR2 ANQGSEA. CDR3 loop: CSVGMSTEAFF. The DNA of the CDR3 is TGCAGCGTTGGTATGAGCACTGAAGCTTTCTTT.

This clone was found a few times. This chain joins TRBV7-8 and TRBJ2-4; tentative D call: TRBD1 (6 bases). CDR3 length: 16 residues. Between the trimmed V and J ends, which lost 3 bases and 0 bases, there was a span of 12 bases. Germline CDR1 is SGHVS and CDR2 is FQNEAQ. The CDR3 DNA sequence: TGTGCCAGCAGCTTTGGACAGTCACTAGCCAAAAACATTCAGTACTTC. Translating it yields CASSFGQSLAKNIQYF.

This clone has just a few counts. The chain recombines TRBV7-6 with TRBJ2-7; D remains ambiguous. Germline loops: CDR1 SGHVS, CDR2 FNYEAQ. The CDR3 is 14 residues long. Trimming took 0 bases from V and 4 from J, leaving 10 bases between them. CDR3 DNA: TGTGCCAGCAGCTTAGCGCCGAGGTTGTACGAGCAGTACTTC. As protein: CASSLAPRLYEQYF.